By proportion, the clone carrying this T cell receptor beta chain is large. Its antigen is unidentified. CDR1 is SEHNR, CDR2 FQNEAQ, per germline (reference sequence). This CDR3 spans 14 amino acids. Trimming pared 5 bases from V and 3 bases from J, leaving 13 bases between. The data stem from a study of brain metastases from non-small cell lung cancer. Generated by immunoSEQ multiplex PCR, the TCRdb table keeps only in-frame clones and is missing some. Of a few thousand clones listed, around 80% were seen once; the top ten hold 9.9%. General observations from the study: Compared with primary tumors, brain metastases showed less T-cell infiltration. T-cell clones appeared expanded in approximately 64% of brain metastases relative to matched primary tumors. Metastases had sparse T cells but largely shared repertoires with primaries.

The rearrangement uses TRBV7-9 and TRBJ2-5, with D perhaps matching TRBD2 (5 bases). The source of this sequence is a donor at least 40 years old with non-small cell lung cancer. Specimen: tissue from a brain metastasis. This CDR3 is CASSKQRREETQYF. The CDR3 DNA reads TGTGCCAGCAGCAAACAGAGGCGGGAAGAGACCCAGTACTTC.